This T cell receptor beta chain is from a study of T cells in Graves' hyperthyroidism and ophthalmopathy. General study results and limits: Blood samples included most of the expanded thyroid clonotypes exceeding 0.001. A 13 V-J signature model discriminated ophthalmopathy versus stable hyperthyroidism.

There were TCR beta CDR3 regions amplified from RNA transcripts. Primed by the HTBI set, a first-round RT-PCR was run on the TCR CDR3. TCRdb re-called the multiplex PCR reads with MiXCR, one entry per CDR3 protein. The table shows a few hundred thousand distinct CDR3 sequences, with about 21% occurring only once. As concerns this clonotype: As yet, its antigen is unknown.

The germline V and J ends were trimmed by 3 bases and 8 bases, with 8 bases remaining between them. The CDR3 length is 13 residues. Germline loops: CDR1 MNHEY, CDR2 SMNVEV (reference sequence). Participants, patients aged 18 to 65, had newly diagnosed hyperthyroidism with a duration under 2 months. Uncontrolled infection, other autoimmune disease, pregnancy and lactation each barred patients from inclusion. The chain combines TRBV27 with TRBJ1-6; D is unresolved. This TCR was sampled from a woman aged 45-60 years with Graves' hyperthyroidism. Specimen: blood. CDR3 residues: CASSFVTDSPLHF. CDR3 nucleotides: TGTGCCAGCAGTTTTGTAACCGATTCACCCCTCCACTTT.